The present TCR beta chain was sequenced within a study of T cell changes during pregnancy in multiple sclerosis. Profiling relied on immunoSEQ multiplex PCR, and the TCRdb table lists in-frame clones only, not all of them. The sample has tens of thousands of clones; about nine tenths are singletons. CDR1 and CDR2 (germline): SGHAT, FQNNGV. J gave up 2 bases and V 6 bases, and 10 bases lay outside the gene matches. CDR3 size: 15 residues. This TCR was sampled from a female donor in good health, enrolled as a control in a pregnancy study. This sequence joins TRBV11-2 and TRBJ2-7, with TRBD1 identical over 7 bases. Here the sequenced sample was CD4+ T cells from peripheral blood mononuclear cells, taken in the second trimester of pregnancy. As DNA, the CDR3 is TGTGCCAGCAGTCACGGGACAGCCCAGGCCTACGAGCAGTACTTC. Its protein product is CASSHGTAQAYEQYF.